These 8 T cell receptor beta chains share one sample of origin, sequenced in a study of blood T cell repertoires in COVID-19. The method was immunoSEQ multiplex PCR; TCRdb's version includes in-frame clones alone and lacks a portion of them. This sample has roughly 250,000 clones, with approximately 79% found just once. The sample comprised peripheral blood. The receptors were gathered from a woman between 35 and 50 years old with active or convalescent COVID-19.

The V gene is TRBV4-1, the J gene TRBJ2-7; D gene ambiguous. With 4 bases removed from V and 4 bases from J, the gap between germline ends came to 17 bases. The CDR3 contains 15 residues. CDR1 and CDR2 (germline): MGHRA, YSYEKL. CDR3 nucleotides: TGCGCCAGCAGCCCCCTCTTGAACAGCTATTACGAGCAGTACTTC. Protein product: CASSPLLNSYYEQYF.

The chain combines TRBV2 with TRBJ1-2; D remains ambiguous. Deletions cut 4 bases from V and 5 bases from J, with 11 bases between. Germline values: CDR1 SNHLY, CDR2 FYNNEI. The CDR3 is made up of 13 amino acids. CDR3 protein: CASSGQEAYGYTF. The CDR3 DNA sequence: TGTGCCAGCAGTGGGCAGGAGGCTTATGGCTACACCTTC.

This clone has just one count. This chain links TRBV29-1 with TRBJ1-2; TRBD1 aligns across 7 bases. The CDR3 length is 14 residues. Unmatched junction bases numbered 8, after V lost 0 bases and J lost 7 bases. Germline CDR1 is SQVTM and CDR2 is ANQGSEA. The CDR3 here is CSVEDPDRLAGYTF. The CDR3 coding sequence is TGCAGCGTTGAAGATCCGGACAGGTTGGCTGGCTACACCTTC.

V and J are TRBV7-3 and TRBJ2-7; TRBD2 aligns across 15 bases. The CDR3 extends over 16 amino acids. With 6 bases clipped from V and 2 bases from J, the junction kept 5 bases outside the gene matches. Germline V lookup: CDR1 SGHTA, CDR2 FQGTGA. Here the CDR3 reads CASSPGTSGGTYEQYF. The CDR3 region has the DNA TGTGCCAGCAGTCCAGGGACTAGCGGGGGGACCTACGAGCAGTACTTC.

The chain couples TRBV3-1 (or the pseudogene TRBV3-2) to TRBJ2-7, with D possibly TRBD2 on 6 matching bases. V lost 4 bases to trimming and J lost 7 bases, with 14 bases between them. Germline-derived CDR1 and CDR2 are LGHDT and YNNKEL (reference sequence). CDR3 length: 13 residues. This CDR3 reads CASSLRDMGEQYV. CDR3 coding DNA: TGTGCCAGCAGCCTGCGGGATATGGGTGAGCAGTACGTC.

This clone was counted only a few times. This chain uses TRBV12-3 or TRBV12-4 with TRBJ1-1; 8 bases align to TRBD1. With V trimmed by 4 bases and J by 9 bases, 7 bases remained unmatched. This CDR3 comprises 13 residues. The CDR3 DNA sequence: TGTGCCAGCAGTTCAGGGACAGGTTTAAAAGCTTTCTTT. Protein product: CASSSGTGLKAFF.

The chain combines TRBV3-1 (or the pseudogene TRBV3-2) with TRBJ2-7, with a tentative D call TRBD2 (7 bases). The germline V and J ends were trimmed by 4 bases and 4 bases, with 17 bases remaining between them. This CDR3 is built from 15 residues. Per the germline V gene, CDR1 is LGHDT and CDR2 is YNNKEL (reference sequence). CDR3: CASSLTRGGAYEQYF. The CDR3 region has the DNA TGTGCCAGCAGCCTCACTAGGGGGGGGGCGTACGAGCAGTACTTC.

The chain couples TRBV7-8 to TRBJ1-1; D possibly corresponds to TRBD1 (6 bases). With 2 bases removed from V and 4 bases from J, the gap between germline ends came to 23 bases. Germline V lookup: CDR1 SGHVS, CDR2 FQNEAQ. CDR3 length equals 18 residues. This CDR3 reads CASSLPARQTGFRTEAFF. As DNA, the CDR3 is TGTGCCAGCAGCTTACCCGCCAGGCAGACAGGTTTTCGCACTGAAGCTTTCTTT. The full variable domain, completed using reference TRBV7-8 and TRBJ1-1, is GAGVSQSPRYKVAKRGQDVALRCDPISGHVSLFWYQQALGQGPEFLTYFQNEAQLDKSGLPSDRFFAERPEGSVSTLKIQRTQQEDSAVYLCASSLPARQTGFRTEAFFGQGTRLTVV.